This TCR beta chain was sequenced for a study of blood T cells in healthy people across ages. A second PCR of roughly 7 to 11 cycles used a sample-barcoded 5' primer and a J-beta primer mix. Each cDNA molecule, via a template-switch adaptor with 12 random nucleotides, was tagged. Every sample produced at least 2.5 million CDR3-containing paired-end reads. TCRdb fed the 5' RACE reads into MiXCR, producing one record per CDR3 protein. The sample includes about 1,000,000 distinct CDR3 sequences, under 55% of them seen just once. This clonotype was counted only a few times. The antigen is undetermined. CDR1 and CDR2 (germline): ENHRY, SYGVKD. V trimming: 0 bases; J trimming: 2 bases; junction bases outside the gene matches: 2. The CDR3 is 15 residues long. Each sample had at least 6 million PBMCs isolated. Study observations and caveats: Measured against age, TCR beta diversity per million T cells decreased in a roughly linear manner.

Input material: blood. The chain carries TRBV10-3 and TRBJ2-5; 8 bases align to TRBD1. This receptor was obtained from a woman in her fifties or sixties in good health. The CDR3 here is CAISESYRGQETQYF. As DNA, the CDR3 is TGTGCCATCAGTGAGTCGTACAGGGGGCAAGAGACCCAGTACTTC.